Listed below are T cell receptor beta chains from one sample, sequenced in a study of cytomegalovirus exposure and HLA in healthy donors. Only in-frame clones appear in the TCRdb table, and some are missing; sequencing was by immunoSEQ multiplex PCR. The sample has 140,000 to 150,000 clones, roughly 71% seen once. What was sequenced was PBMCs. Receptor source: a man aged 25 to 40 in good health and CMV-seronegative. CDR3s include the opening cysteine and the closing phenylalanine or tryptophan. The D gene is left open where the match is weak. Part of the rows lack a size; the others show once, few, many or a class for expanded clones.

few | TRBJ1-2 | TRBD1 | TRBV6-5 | TGTGCCAGCAGTTACCAGGGGGCGGAAGGCTACACCTTC | CASSYQGAEGYTF
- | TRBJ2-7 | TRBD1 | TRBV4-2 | TGTGCCAGCAGCCAAGACCGGGACAGGTACTACGAGCAGTACTTC | CASSQDRDRYYEQYF
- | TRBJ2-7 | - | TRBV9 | TGTGCCAGCAGCAAAGGGGAGGCCTCCTACGAGCAGTACTTC | CASSKGEASYEQYF
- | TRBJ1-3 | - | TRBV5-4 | TGTGCCAGCAGCTTGGCAGGGGCTGGAAACACCATATATTTT | CASSLAGAGNTIYF
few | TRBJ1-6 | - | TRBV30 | TGTGCCTCGCGGGAGAAGAATTCACCCCTCCACTTT | CASREKNSPLHF
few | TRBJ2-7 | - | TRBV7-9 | TGTGCCAGCAGCTTAGCCGCGACAGAGTCCTACGAGCAGTACTTC | CASSLAATESYEQYF
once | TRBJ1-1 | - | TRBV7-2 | TGTGCCAGCAGCTTACGCTCTGCGGGCCAAGCTTTCTTT | CASSLRSAGQAFF
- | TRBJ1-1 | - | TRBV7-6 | TGTGCCAGCAGCGAAACGACAGTAAACACTGAAGCTTTCTTT | CASSETTVNTEAFF
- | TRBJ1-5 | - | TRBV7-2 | TGTGCCAGCAGCTTAGCGACGGGTTATAGCAATCAGCCCCAGCATTTT | CASSLATGYSNQPQHF
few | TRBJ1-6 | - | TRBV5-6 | TGTGCCAGCAGCCTACGACAGACTAATTCACCCCTCCACTTT | CASSLRQTNSPLHF
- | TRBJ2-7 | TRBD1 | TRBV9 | TGTGCCAGCAGCGAGCCGGACAGGGCTTTGCGGGACGAGCAGTACTTC | CASSEPDRALRDEQYF
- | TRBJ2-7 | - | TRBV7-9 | TGTGCCAGCAGCTGGTCCCGGGGTCCCTACGAGCAGTACTTC | CASSWSRGPYEQYF
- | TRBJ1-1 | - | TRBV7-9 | TGTGCCAGCACCGGACGGGATGAGACTGAAGCTTTCTTT | CASTGRDETEAFF
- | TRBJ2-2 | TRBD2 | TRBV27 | TGTGCCAGCAGTTTATTTGGCGGGAGGGTCACCGGGGAGCTGTTTTTT | CASSLFGGRVTGELFF
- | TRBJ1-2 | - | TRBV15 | TGTGCCACCAGCAGAGAGGAGGGGTCCTGGAAAGATGGCTACACCTTC | CATSREEGSWKDGYTF
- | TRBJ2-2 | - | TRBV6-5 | TGTGCCAGCAGTTCGGACAGGAACACCGGGGAGCTGTTTTTT | CASSSDRNTGELFF
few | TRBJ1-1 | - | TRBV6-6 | TGTGCCAGCAGTTACGAACAGGCTGGAGAAGCTTTCTTT | CASSYEQAGEAFF
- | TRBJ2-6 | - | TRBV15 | TGTGCCACCAGCCTCTCTGGGGCCAACGGCCTGACTTTC | CATSLSGANGLTF
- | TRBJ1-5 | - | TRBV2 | TGCGCCAGCAGTGCATGGAGGGCCAATCAGCCCCAGCATTTT | CASSAWRANQPQHF
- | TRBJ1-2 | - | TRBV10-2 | TGCGCCAGCAGTGAGTCAACAGGAGAATATGGCTACACCTTC | CASSESTGEYGYTF
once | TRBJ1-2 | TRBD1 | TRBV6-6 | TGTGCCAGCAGTCCGTGGACAGGGGGTAATAATGGCTACACCTTC | CASSPWTGGNNGYTF
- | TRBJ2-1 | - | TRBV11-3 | TGTGCCAGCAGCTTGGTGCGGAATGAGCAGTTCTTC | CASSLVRNEQFF
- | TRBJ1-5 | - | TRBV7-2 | TGTGCCAGCAGCTTAGAGAGAGGCAATCAGCCCCAGCATTTT | CASSLERGNQPQHF
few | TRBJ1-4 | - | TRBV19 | TGTGCCAGTAGTACACAGGGATTAACTAATGAAAAACTGTTTTTT | CASSTQGLTNEKLFF
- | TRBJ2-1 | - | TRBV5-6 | TGTGCCAGCAGCTTGGGGGGCATTTCCTACAATGAGCAGTTCTTC | CASSLGGISYNEQFF
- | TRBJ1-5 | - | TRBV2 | TGTGCCAGCAGTGTACGAACACGCAATCAGCCCCAGCATTTT | CASSVRTRNQPQHF
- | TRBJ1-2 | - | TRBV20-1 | TGCAGTGCTCGTTATGGCTACACCTTC | CSARYGYTF
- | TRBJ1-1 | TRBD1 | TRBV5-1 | TGCGCCAGCAAGTTCCTGCCCGGGACAGGGGAATTGACTGAAGCTTTCTTT | CASKFLPGTGELTEAFF
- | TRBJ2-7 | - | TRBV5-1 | TGCGCCAGCAGCACTTCCTACGAGCAGTACTTC | CASSTSYEQYF
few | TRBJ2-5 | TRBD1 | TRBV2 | TGTGCCAGCACAGGGACAGGGCAACGAGAGACCCAGTACTTC | CASTGTGQRETQYF
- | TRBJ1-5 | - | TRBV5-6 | TGTGCCAGCACCATCGCGGCCGGGAGCAATCAGCCCCAGCATTTT | CASTIAAGSNQPQHF
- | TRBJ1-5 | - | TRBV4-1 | TGCGCCAGCAGCCAAGATCAGGGGCCGAATCAGCCCCAGCATTTT | CASSQDQGPNQPQHF
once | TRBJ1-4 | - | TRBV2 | TGTGCCAGCAGTGAAACATCCCAGGGGGAAAAACTGTTTTTT | CASSETSQGEKLFF
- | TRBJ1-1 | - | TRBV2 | TGTGTCAGCAGGCCTGGGGAGGGGAACACTGAAGCTTTCTTT | CVSRPGEGNTEAFF
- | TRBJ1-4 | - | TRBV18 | TGTGCCAGCTCACCACGGGGGGTTGGTAATGAAAAACTGTTTTTT | CASSPRGVGNEKLFF
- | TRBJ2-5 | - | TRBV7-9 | TGTTCCAGCAGCCCCTCGGAGACCCAGTACTTC | CSSSPSETQYF
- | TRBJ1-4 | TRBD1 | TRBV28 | TGTGCCAGCAGTCCCCGGACAGGATCTAATGAAAAACTGTTTTTT | CASSPRTGSNEKLFF
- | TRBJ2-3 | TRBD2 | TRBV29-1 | TGCAGCGTTGAAGATCTTCCGCGGGGGGGCATGGATACGCAGTATTTT | CSVEDLPRGGMDTQYF
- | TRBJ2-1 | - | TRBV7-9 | TGTGCCAGCAGGGCCCCCGGGGGTGGTGAGCAGTTCTTC | CASRAPGGGEQFF
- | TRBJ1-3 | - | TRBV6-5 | TGTGCCAGCAGTTACTCGACTCAAGGAAACACCATATATTTT | CASSYSTQGNTIYF
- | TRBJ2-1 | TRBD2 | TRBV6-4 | TGTGCCAGCAGTGTAAGCGGGGGGGGCGATGAGCAGTTCTTC | CASSVSGGGDEQFF